A selection of T cell receptor beta chains follows, all from one sample in a study of post-analysis software for immune sequencing data. TCRdb ran MiXCR on the PCR reads and lists one entry per CDR3 protein. This sample has hundreds of thousands of distinct CDR3 sequences, with 45% found just once. Sample: blood. Receptors originate from a girl between 10 and 17 years old with multiple sclerosis. CDR3s include the opening cysteine and the closing phenylalanine or tryptophan. D genes are given only for firm matches. For some rows the clone size is stated as once, few or many, or as a class when expanded; others skip it.

TRBV2	TRBD2	17	TRBJ2-3	NA	CASSEELGLAGPDTQYF	TGTGCCAGCAGTGAAGAACTAGGACTAGCCGGCCCAGATACGCAGTATTTT
TRBV5-1	TRBD1	15	TRBJ2-1	few	CASSPGGSYYNEQFF	TGCGCCAGCAGCCCAGGGGGCTCCTATTACAATGAGCAGTTCTTC
TRBV28	NA	13	TRBJ2-5	NA	CASRRQRQETQYF	TGTGCCAGCAGGCGACAGAGGCAAGAGACCCAGTACTTC
TRBV20-1	NA	14	TRBJ2-2	NA	CSARDRGRAGELFF	TGCAGTGCTAGAGATCGGGGGAGAGCCGGGGAGCTGTTTTTT
TRBV5-1	NA	16	TRBJ2-5	NA	CASSWRSGPHQETQYF	TGCGCCAGCAGCTGGCGTAGCGGACCACACCAAGAGACCCAGTACTTC
TRBV7-6	TRBD2	15	TRBJ2-5	few	CASSPQREGQETQYF	TGTGCCAGCAGCCCACAGCGGGAGGGCCAGGAGACCCAGTACTTC
TRBV20-1	TRBD2	13	TRBJ2-1	NA	CSAAGTSGNEQFF	TGCAGTGCTGCCGGGACTAGCGGAAATGAGCAGTTCTTC
TRBV6-6	TRBD1	14	TRBJ2-7	few	CASRRRDSLYEQYF	TGTGCCAGCAGGCGCCGGGACAGTCTCTACGAGCAGTACTTC
TRBV7-9	NA	15	TRBJ2-3	NA	CASSFNSGGTDTQYF	TGTGCCAGCAGCTTTAATAGCGGCGGGACAGATACGCAGTATTTT
TRBV20-1	NA	13	TRBJ2-7	few	CSARGTRSYEQYF	TGCAGTGCTAGGGGGACACGCTCCTACGAGCAGTACTTC
TRBV4-3	NA	14	TRBJ1-2	NA	CASSQGRGVYGYTF	TGCGCCAGCAGCCAAGGTCGGGGGGTTTATGGCTACACCTTC
TRBV18	NA	14	TRBJ1-5	NA	CASQTGQHNQPQHF	TGTGCCAGCCAGACGGGGCAACATAATCAGCCCCAGCATTTT
TRBV27	TRBD2	15	TRBJ2-7	few	CASSGTSGRVYEQYF	TGTGCCAGCAGCGGGACGAGCGGGAGGGTCTACGAGCAGTACTTC
TRBV7-3	NA	14	TRBJ2-7	NA	CASSSAGGMGEQYF	TGTGCCAGCAGCTCCGCCGGGGGCATGGGCGAGCAGTACTTC
TRBV28	TRBD1	13	TRBJ2-7	NA	CASSWDSFNEQYF	TGTGCCAGCAGTTGGGACAGTTTCAACGAGCAGTACTTC
TRBV20-1	TRBD1	14	TRBJ1-5	once	CSANRRGRGQPQHF	TGCAGTGCTAATCGCAGGGGGCGAGGTCAGCCCCAGCATTTT
TRBV7-9	NA	14	TRBJ2-7	NA	CASSLVSSHYEQYF	TGTGCCAGCAGCTTAGTTTCATCACACTACGAGCAGTACTTC
TRBV18	TRBD2	16	TRBJ2-1	few	CASSPPGLAGGREQFF	TGTGCCAGCTCACCACCGGGACTAGCGGGAGGACGGGAGCAGTTCTTC
TRBV10-3	TRBD1	13	TRBJ1-5	NA	CAIAGTGNQPRHF	TGTGCCATTGCCGGGACAGGAAATCAGCCCCGGCATTTT
TRBV12-3/TRBV12-4	NA	15	TRBJ2-5	NA	CASIPPGVQGETQYF	TGTGCCAGCATCCCTCCGGGGGTCCAAGGGGAGACCCAGTACTTC